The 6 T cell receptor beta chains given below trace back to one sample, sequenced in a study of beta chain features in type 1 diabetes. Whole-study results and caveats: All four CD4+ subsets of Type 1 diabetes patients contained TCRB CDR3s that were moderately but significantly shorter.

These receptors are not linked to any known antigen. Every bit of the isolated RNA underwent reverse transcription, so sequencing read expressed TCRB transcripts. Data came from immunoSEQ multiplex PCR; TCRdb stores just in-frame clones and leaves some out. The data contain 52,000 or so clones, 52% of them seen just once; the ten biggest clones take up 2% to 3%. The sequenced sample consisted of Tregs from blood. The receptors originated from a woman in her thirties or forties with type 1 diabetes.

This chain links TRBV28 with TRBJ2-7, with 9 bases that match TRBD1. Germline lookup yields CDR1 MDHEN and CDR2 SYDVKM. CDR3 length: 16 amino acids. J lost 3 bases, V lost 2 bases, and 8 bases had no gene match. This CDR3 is CASSLGDRAPGYEQYF. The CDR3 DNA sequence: TGTGCCAGCAGTTTAGGGGACAGGGCCCCGGGCTACGAGCAGTACTTC.

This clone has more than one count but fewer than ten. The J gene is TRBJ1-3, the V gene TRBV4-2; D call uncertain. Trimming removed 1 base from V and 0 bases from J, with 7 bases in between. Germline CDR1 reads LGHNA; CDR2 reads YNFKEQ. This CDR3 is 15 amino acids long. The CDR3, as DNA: TGTGCCAGCAGCCAAGGGGAGGGCTCTGGAAACACCATATATTTT. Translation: CASSQGEGSGNTIYF.

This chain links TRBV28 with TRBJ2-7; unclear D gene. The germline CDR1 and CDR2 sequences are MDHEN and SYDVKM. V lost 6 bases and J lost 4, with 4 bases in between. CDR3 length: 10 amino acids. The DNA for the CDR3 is TGTGCCAGCAGATCGTACGAGCAGTACTTC. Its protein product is CASRSYEQYF.

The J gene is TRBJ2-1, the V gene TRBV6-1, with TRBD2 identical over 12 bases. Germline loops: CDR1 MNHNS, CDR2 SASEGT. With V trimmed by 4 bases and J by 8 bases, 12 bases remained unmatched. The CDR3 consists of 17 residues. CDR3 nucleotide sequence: TGTGCCAGCAGTGTCCTAGCGGGAGGGCCGGTTCAATATGAGCAGTTCTTC. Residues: CASSVLAGGPVQYEQFF.

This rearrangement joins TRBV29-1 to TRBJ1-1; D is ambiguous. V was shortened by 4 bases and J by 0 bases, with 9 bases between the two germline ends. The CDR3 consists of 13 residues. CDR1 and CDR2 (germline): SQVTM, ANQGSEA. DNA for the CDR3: TGCAGCGTTGGGAACAGCCTGAACACTGAAGCTTTCTTT. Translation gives CSVGNSLNTEAFF.

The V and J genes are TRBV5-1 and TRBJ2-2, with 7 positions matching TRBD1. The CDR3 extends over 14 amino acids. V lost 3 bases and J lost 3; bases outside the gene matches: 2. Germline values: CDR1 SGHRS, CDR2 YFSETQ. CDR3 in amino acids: CASSWTGYTGELFF. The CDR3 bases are TGCGCCAGCAGCTGGACAGGATACACCGGGGAGCTGTTTTTT. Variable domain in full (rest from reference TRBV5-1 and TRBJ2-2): KAGVTQTPRYLIKTRGQQVTLSCSPISGHRSVSWYQQTPGQGLQFLFEYFSETQRNKGNFPGRFSGRQFSNSRSEMNVSTLELGDSALYLCASSWTGYTGELFFGEGSRLTVL.